Listed here are 13 T cell receptor beta chains from one sample, sequenced in a study of Ad26.COV2.S vaccination and SARS-CoV-2 variants. Assay used: immunoSEQ multiplex PCR; TCRdb lists only in-frame clones, some missing. Found here are roughly 500,000 clones, roughly 89% of them singletons; the top ten hold about 2.4%. Treatment specified: 15 to 20 received Ad26.COV2.S at low or high dose, single or two shots; 5 received placebo; per-sample allocation not given. Samples came from day 63 after the first vaccine or placebo injection. The input for sequencing was peripheral blood, taken in a trial of Ad26.COV2.S vaccine versus placebo. These receptors all come from a person between 18 and 65 years old who received the Ad26.COV2.S COVID-19 vaccine or a placebo.

The J gene is TRBJ1-1, the V gene TRBV5-5; the D is unclear. The CDR3 is made up of 14 amino acids. From germline, CDR1 is SGHKS and CDR2 YYEKEE (reference sequence). Trimming pared 2 bases from V and 0 bases from J, leaving 8 bases between. This CDR3 is CASSFRPMNTEAFF. CDR3 bases: TGTGCCAGCAGCTTTCGGCCAATGAACACTGAAGCTTTCTTT.

The chain links TRBV4-3 to TRBJ1-1; D not certain. This CDR3 spans 13 amino acids. V was clipped by 0 bases and J by 0 bases, with 2 bases between them. Germline loops: CDR1 LGHNA, CDR2 YSLEER. CDR3 residues: CASSQDLNTEAFF. Written as DNA, the CDR3 is TGCGCCAGCAGCCAAGACTTGAACACTGAAGCTTTCTTT.

The chain combines TRBV6-5 with TRBJ1-4; TRBD1 agrees at 9 bases. The V gene's germline CDR1 is MNHEY and CDR2 SVGAGI. This CDR3 has 14 residues. Trimming at V came to 6 bases and at J to 4 bases, leaving 3 bases not matched to a gene. CDR3 amino acids: CASRQDRGNEKLFF. CDR3 coding DNA: TGTGCCAGCAGACAGGACAGGGGTAATGAAAAACTGTTTTTT.

This rearrangement joins TRBV3-1 (or the pseudogene TRBV3-2) to TRBJ2-1, with D perhaps assigned TRBD1 or TRBD2 (5 bases each). This CDR3 comprises 20 residues. Germline lookup yields CDR1 LGHDT and CDR2 YNNKEL (reference sequence). Deletions cut 1 base from V and 2 bases from J, with 24 bases between. The CDR3 DNA follows: TGTGCCAGCAGCCAAGTGGCGGGCACAGGTCCTTTACTCCCCTACAATGAGCAGTTCTTC. Amino acids: CASSQVAGTGPLLPYNEQFF.

The table lists this clone with a count of one. This chain connects TRBV27 to TRBJ2-2; D remains unclear. Looked up from germline, CDR1 is MNHEY and CDR2 is SMNVEV (reference sequence). Trimming cost V 3 bases and J 5 bases, with 10 bases left between them. The CDR3 is 14 residues long. CDR3 DNA sequence: TGTGCCAGCAGTTTGGACCTATATACCGGGGAGCTGTTTTTT. Its translation is CASSLDLYTGELFF.

The chain couples TRBV4-2 to TRBJ2-5; D may correspond to TRBD1 or TRBD2 (5 bases each). V was pared by 0 bases and J by 14 bases, with 19 bases between. The germline V gene encodes CDR1 LGHNA and CDR2 YNFKEQ. The CDR3 is made up of 14 amino acids. The CDR3 DNA is TGTGCCAGCAGCCAAGACGCCGGGGCTAGCCCCCGCTACTTC. Translation: CASSQDAGASPRYF.

V is TRBV27 and J is TRBJ1-6; the match to TRBD1 covers 7 bases. V gave up 1 base and J gave up 9 bases; unmatched junction bases: 3. Germline-derived CDR1 and CDR2 are MNHEY and SMNVEV (reference sequence). The CDR3 is made up of 14 amino acids. For the CDR3, the DNA is TGTGCCAGCAGTTTATACAGGGGCGGTTCACCCCTCCACTTT. Translating it yields CASSLYRGGSPLHF.

The rearrangement links TRBV5-1 to TRBJ2-3; no reliable D call. Germline CDR1 and CDR2: SGHRS and YFSETQ. The CDR3 contains 12 residues. Trimming left V 5 bases short and J 4 bases short, with 8 bases between. CDR3 sequence reads: CASRLRPDTQYF. The CDR3, as DNA: TGCGCCAGCAGGCTTAGACCAGATACGCAGTATTTT.

This clone was seen just once. The V gene is TRBV7-8, the J gene TRBJ2-7; maybe TRBD2 (6 bases). CDR3 length: 13 residues. Trimming removed 5 bases from V and 2 bases from J, with 10 bases in between. Germline values: CDR1 SGHVS, CDR2 FQNEAQ. The CDR3 DNA follows: TGTGCCAGCAGCATCTTAGCGGCCTACGAGCAGTACGTC. It yields the protein CASSILAAYEQYV.

This chain joins TRBV24-1 and TRBJ2-5, with 7 bases that match TRBD1. The CDR3 extends over 14 amino acids. V shed 6 bases and J 2 bases; nucleotides not matched to a gene: 5. Germline assignment: CDR1 KGHDR and CDR2 SFDVKD. CDR3 region: CATSTSGGQETQYF. The CDR3 DNA follows: TGTGCCACCAGTACCTCAGGGGGACAAGAGACCCAGTACTTC.

This chain links TRBV27 with TRBJ2-2; TRBD1 agrees at 7 bases. Germline values: CDR1 MNHEY, CDR2 SMNVEV (reference sequence). There are 15 residues in the CDR3. The trim removed 0 bases at V and 7 bases at J, leaving 5 bases unmatched. CDR3 protein: CASSLSGGAGGELFF. DNA for the CDR3: TGTGCCAGCAGTTTATCAGGGGGCGCGGGCGGGGAGCTGTTTTTT.

The chain couples TRBV18 to TRBJ2-5; D is uncertain. Per germline, CDR1 KGHSH and CDR2 LQKENI. The CDR3 extends over 15 amino acids. Trimming removed 2 bases from V and 5 bases from J, with 15 bases in between. CDR3 loop: CASSPLKTTGETQYF. The CDR3 nucleotides are TGTGCCAGCTCACCATTGAAGACGACTGGGGAGACCCAGTACTTC.

The gene calls are TRBV27 and TRBJ1-5; 11 bases match TRBD1. V was clipped by 2 bases and J by 6 bases; unmatched bases: 6. This CDR3 comprises 16 residues. Germline lookup yields CDR1 MNHEY and CDR2 SMNVEV (reference sequence). The chain's CDR3 is CASSLIGQGAGQPQHF. The CDR3 region has the DNA TGTGCCAGCAGTTTAATCGGACAGGGGGCGGGTCAGCCCCAGCATTTT.